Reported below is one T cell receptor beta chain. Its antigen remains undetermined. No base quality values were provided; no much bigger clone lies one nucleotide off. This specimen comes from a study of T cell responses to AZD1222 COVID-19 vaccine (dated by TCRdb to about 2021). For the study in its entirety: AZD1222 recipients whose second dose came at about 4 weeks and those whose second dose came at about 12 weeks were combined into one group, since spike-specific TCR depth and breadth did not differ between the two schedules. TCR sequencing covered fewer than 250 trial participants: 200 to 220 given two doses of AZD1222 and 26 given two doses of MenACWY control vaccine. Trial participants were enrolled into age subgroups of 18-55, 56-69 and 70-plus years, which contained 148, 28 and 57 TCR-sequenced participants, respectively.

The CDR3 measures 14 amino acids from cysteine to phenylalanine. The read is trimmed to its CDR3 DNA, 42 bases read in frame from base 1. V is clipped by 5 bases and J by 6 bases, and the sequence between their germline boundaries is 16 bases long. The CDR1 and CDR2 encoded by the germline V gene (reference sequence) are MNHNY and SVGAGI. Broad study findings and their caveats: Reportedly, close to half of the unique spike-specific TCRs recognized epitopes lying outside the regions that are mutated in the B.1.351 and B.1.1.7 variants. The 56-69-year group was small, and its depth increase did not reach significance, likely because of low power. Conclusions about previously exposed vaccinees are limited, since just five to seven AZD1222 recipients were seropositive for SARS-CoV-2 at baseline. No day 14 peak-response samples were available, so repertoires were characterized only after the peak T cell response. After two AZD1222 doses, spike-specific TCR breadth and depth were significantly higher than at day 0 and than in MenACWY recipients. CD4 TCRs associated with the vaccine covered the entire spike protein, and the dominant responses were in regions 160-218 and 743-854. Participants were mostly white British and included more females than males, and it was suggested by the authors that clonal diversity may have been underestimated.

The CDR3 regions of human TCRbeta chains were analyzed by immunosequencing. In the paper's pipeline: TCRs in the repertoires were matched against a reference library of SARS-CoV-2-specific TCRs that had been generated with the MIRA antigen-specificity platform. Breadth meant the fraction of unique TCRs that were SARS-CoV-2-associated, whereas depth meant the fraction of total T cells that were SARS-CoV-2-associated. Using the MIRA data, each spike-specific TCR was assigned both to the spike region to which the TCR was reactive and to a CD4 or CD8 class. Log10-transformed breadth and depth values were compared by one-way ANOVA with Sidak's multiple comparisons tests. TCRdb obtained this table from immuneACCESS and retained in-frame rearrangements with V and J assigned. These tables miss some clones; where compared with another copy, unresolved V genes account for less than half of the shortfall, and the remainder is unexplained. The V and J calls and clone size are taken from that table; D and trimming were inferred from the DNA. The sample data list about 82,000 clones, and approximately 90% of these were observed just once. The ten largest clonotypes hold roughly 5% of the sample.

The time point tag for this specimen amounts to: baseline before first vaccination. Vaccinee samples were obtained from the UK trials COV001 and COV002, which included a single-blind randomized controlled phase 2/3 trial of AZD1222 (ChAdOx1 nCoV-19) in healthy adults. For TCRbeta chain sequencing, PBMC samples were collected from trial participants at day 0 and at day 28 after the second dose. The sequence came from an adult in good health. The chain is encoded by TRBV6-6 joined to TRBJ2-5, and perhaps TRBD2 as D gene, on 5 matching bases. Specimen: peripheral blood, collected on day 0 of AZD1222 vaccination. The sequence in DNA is TGTGCCAGCAGTCCTCCCTGGACTTTACAGACCCAGTACTTC. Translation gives CASSPPWTLQTQYF.